This section outlines one T cell receptor beta chain sequence together with its context. Its target is not known. The sample belongs to a study of response to subunit inactivated influenza vaccine. Study observations and caveats: Each seasonal flu vaccination may recruit only limited new T cells, authors suggested.

Trimming shortened V by 0 bases and J by 0 bases, and 12 bases separated the two germline ends. CDR3 length equals 15 residues. Germline CDR1 DFQATT, CDR2 SNEGSKA (reference sequence). Using its own MiXCR run on the RT-PCR reads, TCRdb lists one record per CDR3 protein. Seen here are 540,000 or so distinct CDR3 sequences, under 15% observed once, and the top ten hold around 13%. Sequenced material: PBMCs from blood, taken about 40 days after vaccination. The chain combines TRBV20-1 with TRBJ2-7; D unresolved. This receptor was taken from a man in his fifties who received an inactivated influenza vaccine. CDR3 region: CSARDLPRSSYEQYF. The CDR3 bases are TGCAGTGCTAGAGATTTACCCAGGAGCTCCTACGAGCAGTACTTC.